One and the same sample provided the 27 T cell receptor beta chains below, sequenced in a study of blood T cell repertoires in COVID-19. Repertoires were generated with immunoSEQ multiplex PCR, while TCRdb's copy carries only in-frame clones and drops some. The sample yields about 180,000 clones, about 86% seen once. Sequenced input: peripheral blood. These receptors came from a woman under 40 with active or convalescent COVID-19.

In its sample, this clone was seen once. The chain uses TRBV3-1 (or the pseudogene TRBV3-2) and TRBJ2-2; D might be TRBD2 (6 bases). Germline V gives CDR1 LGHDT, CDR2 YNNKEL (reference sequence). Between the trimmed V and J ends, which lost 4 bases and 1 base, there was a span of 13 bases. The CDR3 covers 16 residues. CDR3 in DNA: TGTGCCAGCAGCCCCCCCGGGACTTGGAACACCGGGGAGCTGTTTTTT. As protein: CASSPPGTWNTGELFF.

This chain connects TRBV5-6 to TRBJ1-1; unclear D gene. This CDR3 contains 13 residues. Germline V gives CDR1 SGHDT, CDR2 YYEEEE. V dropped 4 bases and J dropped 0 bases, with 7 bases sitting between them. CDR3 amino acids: CASSAGLNTEAFF. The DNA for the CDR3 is TGTGCCAGCAGCGCCGGGTTGAACACTGAAGCTTTCTTT.

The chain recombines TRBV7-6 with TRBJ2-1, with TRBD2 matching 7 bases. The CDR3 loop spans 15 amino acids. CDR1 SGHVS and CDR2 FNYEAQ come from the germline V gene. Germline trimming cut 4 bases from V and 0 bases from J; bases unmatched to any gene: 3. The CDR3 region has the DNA TGTGCCAGCAGCTCCCAGCGGGGCTCCTACAATGAGCAGTTCTTC. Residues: CASSSQRGSYNEQFF.

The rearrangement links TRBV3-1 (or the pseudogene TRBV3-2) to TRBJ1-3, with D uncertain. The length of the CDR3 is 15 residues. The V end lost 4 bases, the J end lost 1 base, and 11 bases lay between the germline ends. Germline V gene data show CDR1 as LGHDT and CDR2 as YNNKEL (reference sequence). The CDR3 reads CASSPEFSSGNTIYF. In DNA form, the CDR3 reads TGTGCCAGCAGCCCAGAGTTTTCATCTGGAAACACCATATATTTT.

CDR3 in DNA: TGTGCCAGCAGGGGGGGATTTTGGAACACTGAAGCTTTCTTT. Translated: CASRGGFWNTEAFF. The V call is TRBV6-5, the J call TRBJ1-1; possible D gene TRBD1, 5 bases. There are 14 residues in the CDR3. Trimming removed 6 bases at V and 1 base at J, with 12 bases between. Germline CDR1 is MNHEY and CDR2 is SVGAGI.

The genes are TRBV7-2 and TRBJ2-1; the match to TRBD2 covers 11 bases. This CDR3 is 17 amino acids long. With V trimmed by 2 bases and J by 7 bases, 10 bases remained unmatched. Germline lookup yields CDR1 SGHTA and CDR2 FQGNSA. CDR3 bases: TGTGCCAGCAGCTTATTCCTGGCTAGCGGGGGGAGAAATGAGCAGTTCTTC. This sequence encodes CASSLFLASGGRNEQFF.

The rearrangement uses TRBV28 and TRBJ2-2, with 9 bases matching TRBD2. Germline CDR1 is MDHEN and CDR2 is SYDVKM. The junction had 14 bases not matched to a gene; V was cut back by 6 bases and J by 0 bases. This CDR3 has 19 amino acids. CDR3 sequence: CASSPGLWTSAANTGELFF. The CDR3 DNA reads TGTGCCAGCAGCCCTGGACTCTGGACTAGCGCGGCGAACACCGGGGAGCTGTTTTTT.

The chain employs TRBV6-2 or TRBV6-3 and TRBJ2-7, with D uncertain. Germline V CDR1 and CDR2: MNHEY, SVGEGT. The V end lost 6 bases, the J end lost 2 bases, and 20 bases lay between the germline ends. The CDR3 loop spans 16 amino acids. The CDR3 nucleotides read TGTGCCAGCAGCTTCACCCTTCCAGGTCCTACCTACGAGCAGTACTTC. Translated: CASSFTLPGPTYEQYF.

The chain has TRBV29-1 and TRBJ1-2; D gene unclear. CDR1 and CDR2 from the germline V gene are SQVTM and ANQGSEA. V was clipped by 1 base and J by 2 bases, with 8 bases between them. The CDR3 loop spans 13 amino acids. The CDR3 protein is CSVEGGGNYGYTF. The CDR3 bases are TGCAGCGTTGAAGGGGGAGGGAACTATGGCTACACCTTC. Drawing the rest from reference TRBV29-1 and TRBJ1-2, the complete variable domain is SAVISQKPSRDICQRGTSLTIQCQVDSQVTMMFWYRQQPGQSLTLIATANQGSEATYESGFVIDKFPISRPNLTFSTLTVSNMSPEDSSIYLCSVEGGGNYGYTFGSGTRLTVV.

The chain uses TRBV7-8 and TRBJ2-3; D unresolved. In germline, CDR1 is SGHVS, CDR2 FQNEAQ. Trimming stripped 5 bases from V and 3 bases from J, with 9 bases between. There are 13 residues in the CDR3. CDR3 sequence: CASSPRLTDTQYF. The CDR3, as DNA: TGTGCCAGCAGCCCGCGCCTGACAGATACGCAGTATTTT.

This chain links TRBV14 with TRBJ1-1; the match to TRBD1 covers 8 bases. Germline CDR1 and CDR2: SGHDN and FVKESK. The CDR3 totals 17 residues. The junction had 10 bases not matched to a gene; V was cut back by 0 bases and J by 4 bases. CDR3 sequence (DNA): TGTGCCAGCAGCCAAGACTTAAGACAGGGGAAAAGCACTGAAGCTTTCTTT. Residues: CASSQDLRQGKSTEAFF. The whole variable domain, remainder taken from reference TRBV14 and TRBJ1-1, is EAGVTQFPSHSVIEKGQTVTLRCDPISGHDNLYWYRRVMGKEIKFLLHFVKESKQDESGMPNNRFLAERTGGTYSTLKVQPAELEDSGVYFCASSQDLRQGKSTEAFFGQGTRLTVV.

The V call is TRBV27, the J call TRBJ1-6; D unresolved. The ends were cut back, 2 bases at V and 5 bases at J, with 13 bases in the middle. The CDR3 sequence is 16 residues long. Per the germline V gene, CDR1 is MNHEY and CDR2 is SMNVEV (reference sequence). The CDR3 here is CASSLKSQNNNSPLHF. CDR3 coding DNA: TGTGCCAGCAGTTTAAAATCCCAGAACAATAATTCACCCCTCCACTTT.

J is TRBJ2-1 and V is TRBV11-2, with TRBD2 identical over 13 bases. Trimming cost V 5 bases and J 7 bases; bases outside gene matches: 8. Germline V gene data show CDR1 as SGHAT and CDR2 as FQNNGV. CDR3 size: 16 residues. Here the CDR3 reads CASSTTSGGAANEQFF. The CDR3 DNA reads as TGTGCCAGCAGCACCACTAGCGGGGGGGCCGCGAATGAGCAGTTCTTC.

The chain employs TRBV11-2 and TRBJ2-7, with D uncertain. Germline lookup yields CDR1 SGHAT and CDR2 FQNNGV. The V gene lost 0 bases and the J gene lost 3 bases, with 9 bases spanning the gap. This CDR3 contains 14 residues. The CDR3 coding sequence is TGTGCCAGCAGCTTAGATAGTGCCCTCTACGAGCAGTACTTC. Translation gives CASSLDSALYEQYF. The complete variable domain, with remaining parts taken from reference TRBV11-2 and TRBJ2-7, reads EAGVAQSPRYKIIEKRQSVAFWCNPISGHATLYWYQQILGQGPKLLIQFQNNGVVDDSQLPKDRFSAERLKGVDSTLKIQPAKLEDSAVYLCASSLDSALYEQYFGPGTRLTVT.

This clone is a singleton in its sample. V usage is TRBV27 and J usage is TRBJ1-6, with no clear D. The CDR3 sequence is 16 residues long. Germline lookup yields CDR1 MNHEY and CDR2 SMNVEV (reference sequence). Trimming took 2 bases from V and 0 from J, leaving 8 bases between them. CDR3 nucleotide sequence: TGTGCCAGCAGTTTACAGTATAACTCCTATAATTCACCCCTCCACTTT. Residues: CASSLQYNSYNSPLHF.

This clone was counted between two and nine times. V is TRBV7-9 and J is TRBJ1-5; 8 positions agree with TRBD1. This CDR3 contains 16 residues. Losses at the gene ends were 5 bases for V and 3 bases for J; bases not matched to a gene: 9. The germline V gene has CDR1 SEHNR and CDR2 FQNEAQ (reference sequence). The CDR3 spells CASSRSQGAINQPQHF. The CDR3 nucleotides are TGTGCCAGCAGCCGATCCCAGGGGGCCATCAATCAGCCCCAGCATTTT.

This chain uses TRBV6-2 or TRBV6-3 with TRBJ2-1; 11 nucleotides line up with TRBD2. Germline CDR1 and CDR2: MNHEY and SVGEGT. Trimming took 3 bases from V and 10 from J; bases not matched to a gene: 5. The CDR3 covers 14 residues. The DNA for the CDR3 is TGTGCCAGCAGTTATAGCGGGGGGGCGGGCGAGCAGTTCTTC. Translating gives CASSYSGGAGEQFF.

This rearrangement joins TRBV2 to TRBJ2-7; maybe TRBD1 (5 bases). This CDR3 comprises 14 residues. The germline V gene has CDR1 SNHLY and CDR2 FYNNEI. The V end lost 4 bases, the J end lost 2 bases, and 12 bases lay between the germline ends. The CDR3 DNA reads TGTGCCAGCAGTGGGAACAGGCTGACCTACGAGCAGTACTTC. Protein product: CASSGNRLTYEQYF.

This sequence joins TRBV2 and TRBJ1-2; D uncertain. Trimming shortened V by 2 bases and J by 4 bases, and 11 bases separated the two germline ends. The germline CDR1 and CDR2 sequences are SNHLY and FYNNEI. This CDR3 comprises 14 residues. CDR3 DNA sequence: TGTGCCAGCAGTGAACCCCCGGCGGGCTATGGCTACACCTTC. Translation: CASSEPPAGYGYTF.

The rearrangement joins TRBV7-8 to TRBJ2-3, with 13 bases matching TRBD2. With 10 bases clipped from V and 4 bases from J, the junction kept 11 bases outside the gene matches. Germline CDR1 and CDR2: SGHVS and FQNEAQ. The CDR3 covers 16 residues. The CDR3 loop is CAIHLLAGGLPDTQYF. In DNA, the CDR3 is TGTGCCATCCACCTACTAGCGGGGGGGTTGCCAGATACGCAGTATTTT.

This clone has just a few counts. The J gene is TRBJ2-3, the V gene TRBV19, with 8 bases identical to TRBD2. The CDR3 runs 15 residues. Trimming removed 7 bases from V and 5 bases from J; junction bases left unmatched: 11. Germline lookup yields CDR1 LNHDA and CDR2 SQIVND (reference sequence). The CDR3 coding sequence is TGTGCCAGTACTCCGGGGGGGGCAGCACAAGATACGCAGTATTTT. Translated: CASTPGGAAQDTQYF.

The CDR3 DNA sequence: TGTGCCAGCAAAGCCTCAAACTATGGCTACACCTTC. It codes for CASKASNYGYTF. The genes are TRBV6-5 and TRBJ1-2; D remains ambiguous. The CDR3 loop spans 12 amino acids. With 7 bases removed from V and 2 bases from J, the gap between germline ends came to 8 bases. In germline, CDR1 is MNHEY, CDR2 SVGAGI.

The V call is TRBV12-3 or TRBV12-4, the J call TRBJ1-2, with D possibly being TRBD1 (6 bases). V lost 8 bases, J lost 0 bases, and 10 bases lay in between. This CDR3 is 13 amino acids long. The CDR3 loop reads CASDRPANYGYTF. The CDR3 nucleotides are TGTGCCAGCGACAGGCCAGCTAACTATGGCTACACCTTC.

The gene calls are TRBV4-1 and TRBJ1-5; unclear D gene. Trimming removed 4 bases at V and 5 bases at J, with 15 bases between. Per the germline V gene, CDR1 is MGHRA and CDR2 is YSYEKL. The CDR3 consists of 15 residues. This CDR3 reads CASSPVDTSYQPQHF. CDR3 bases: TGCGCCAGCAGCCCGGTCGACACTTCCTATCAGCCCCAGCATTTT.

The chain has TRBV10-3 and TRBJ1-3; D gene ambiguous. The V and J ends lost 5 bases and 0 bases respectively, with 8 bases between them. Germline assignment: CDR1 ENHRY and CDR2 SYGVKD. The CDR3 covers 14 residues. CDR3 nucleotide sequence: TGTGCCATCAGTCCTGGAGACTCTGGAAACACCATATATTTT. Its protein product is CAISPGDSGNTIYF.

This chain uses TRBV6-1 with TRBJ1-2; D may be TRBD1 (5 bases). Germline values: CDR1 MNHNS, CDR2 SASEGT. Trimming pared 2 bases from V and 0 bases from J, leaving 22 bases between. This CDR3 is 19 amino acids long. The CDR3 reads CASSERVKSDRTSNYGYTF. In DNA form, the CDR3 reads TGTGCCAGCAGTGAACGGGTGAAATCAGACAGAACTTCTAACTATGGCTACACCTTC.

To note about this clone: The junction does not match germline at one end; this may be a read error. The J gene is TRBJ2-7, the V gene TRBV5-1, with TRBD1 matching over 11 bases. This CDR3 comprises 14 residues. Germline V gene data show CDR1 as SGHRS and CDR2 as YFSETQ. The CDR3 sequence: CASTLGQGDDEQYF. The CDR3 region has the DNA TGCGCCAGCACCTTGGGACAGGGGGACGACGAGCAGTACTTC. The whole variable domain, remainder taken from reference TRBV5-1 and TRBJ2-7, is KAGVTQTPRYLIKTRGQQVTLSCSPISGHRSVSWYQQTPGQGLQFLFEYFSETQRNKGNFPGRFSGRQFSNSRSEMNVSTLELGDSALYLCASTLGQGDDEQYFGPGTRLTVT.